The 10 T cell receptor beta chains below come from one sample, sequenced in a study of shared clonotypes between healthy human individuals (TCRdb year 2020). Library preparation used the immunoSEQ multiplex PCR assay. The source is immuneACCESS, and TCRdb retained only in-frame sequences with V and J called. Part of the clones is not carried over; for the studies checked, unresolved V genes explain less than half of this, and the remainder is unexplained. This sample comprises about 610,000 clones, approximately 97% of them detected only once. Around 0.058% of the sample is held by the ten biggest clonotypes. The sample was naive CD4+ T cells sorted from blood. The cell subset or site label here, explained by the study, means: CD45RA+ positively selected. The receptors shown here come from a woman aged 25 to 39 in good health.

The V call is TRBV28, the J call TRBJ1-2; maybe TRBD1 (6 bases). V lost 6 bases and J lost 4, with 15 bases in between. Germline-derived CDR1 and CDR2 are MDHEN and SYDVKM. The CDR3 sequence is 14 residues long. The CDR3 reads CASSATGNGYGYTF. The DNA of the CDR3 is TGTGCCAGCAGCGCCACAGGGAATGGCTATGGCTACACCTTC.

The rearrangement links TRBV28 to TRBJ1-2; 7 bases align to TRBD1. CDR1 MDHEN and CDR2 SYDVKM come from the germline V gene. The V segment lost 6 bases and the J segment 8 bases; nucleotides outside the gene matches: 6. The CDR3 totals 12 residues. CDR3 bases: TGTGCCAGCAGCGAGGGACAGTGGGGCTACACCTTC. As protein: CASSEGQWGYTF.

The chain joins TRBV29-1 to TRBJ2-3, with a tentative D call TRBD1 (6 bases). Germline V CDR1 and CDR2: SQVTM, ANQGSEA. Trimming cost V 0 bases and J 5 bases, with 15 bases left between them. The CDR3 runs to 15 residues. CDR3 sequence (DNA): TGCAGCGTTGAAGATCGAGCAGGGGCCAGAGATACGCAGTATTTT. Residues: CSVEDRAGARDTQYF.

In this sample, this clone turned up once. This sequence joins TRBV19 and TRBJ1-1; D gene unclear. Germline V CDR1 and CDR2: LNHDA, SQIVND (reference sequence). The CDR3 is 13 amino acids. The V gene lost 7 bases and the J gene lost 5 bases, with 14 bases spanning the gap. This CDR3 reads CASKGYLRTEAFF. CDR3 nucleotides: TGTGCCAGTAAGGGCTATCTGAGAACTGAAGCTTTCTTT.

A word on this clone: This sample also contains other DNA sequences that code for the same CDR3. The chain has TRBV10-3 and TRBJ2-5; D remains ambiguous. V shed 0 bases and J shed 5 bases, with 4 bases lying between them. The CDR3 has 12 residues. CDR1 ENHRY and CDR2 SYGVKD come from the germline V gene. In nucleotides, the CDR3 is TGTGCCATCAGTGAGTCCCGGGAGACCCAGTACTTC. It specifies CAISESRETQYF.

This chain connects TRBV15 to TRBJ2-2; no clear D. CDR1 is LNHNV and CDR2 is YYDKDF in the germline V gene (reference sequence). Trimming left V 4 bases short and J 7 bases short, with 10 bases between. The CDR3 length is 13 residues. The CDR3 reads CATSTERRGELFF. The CDR3 nucleotides are TGTGCCACCAGCACAGAAAGGCGCGGGGAGCTGTTTTTT.

The chain employs TRBV9 and TRBJ1-5; TRBD1 aligns across 8 bases. This CDR3 region has 14 residues. Germline trimming cut 6 bases from V and 6 bases from J; bases unmatched to any gene: 8. CDR1 is SGDLS and CDR2 is YYNGEE in the germline V gene. The CDR3 protein is CASTRTGFFQPQHF. For the CDR3, the DNA is TGTGCCAGCACTCGGACAGGGTTTTTTCAGCCCCAGCATTTT.

The rearrangement uses TRBV4-1 and TRBJ1-5; maybe TRBD1 (5 bases). Germline V gene sequence: CDR1 MGHRA, CDR2 YSYEKL. V lost 1 base, J lost 6 bases, and 10 bases lay in between. The CDR3 spans 14 residues. CDR3 residues: CASSQVGEFQPQHF. CDR3 DNA sequence: TGCGCCAGCAGCCAAGTGGGGGAGTTTCAGCCCCAGCATTTT.

V is TRBV5-1 and J is TRBJ1-1; D perhaps matches TRBD1 (6 bases). Germline V gives CDR1 SGHRS, CDR2 YFSETQ. The CDR3 contains 15 residues. The V and J ends lost 2 bases and 0 bases respectively, with 11 bases between them. The CDR3 is CASSLTGTLNTEAFF. The CDR3 DNA sequence: TGCGCCAGCAGCTTAACCGGGACATTGAACACTGAAGCTTTCTTT.

The gene calls are TRBV4-1 and TRBJ2-5; 9 bases map to TRBD2. The germline gives CDR1 MGHRA, CDR2 YSYEKL. The CDR3 extends over 15 amino acids. Trimming at V came to 1 base and at J to 5 bases, leaving 5 bases not matched to a gene. The CDR3 loop reads CASSQVASGMETQYF. CDR3 DNA sequence: TGCGCCAGCAGCCAAGTCGCTAGCGGGATGGAGACCCAGTACTTC.